This T cell receptor beta chain was identified during a study of identical twins. From the 5' RACE reads, TCRdb called clonotypes with MiXCR, one entry per CDR3 protein. The sample carries over 550,000 distinct CDR3 sequences, 7.1% recorded once. CDR3 length: 16 residues. V lost 5 bases and J lost 0, with 14 bases in between. The germline V gene encodes CDR1 MDHEN and CDR2 SYDVKM. These data also formed part of another study, on yellow fever vaccine responses in identical twins.

The rearrangement links TRBV28 to TRBJ2-1; no clear D gene. This clonotype was obtained from a woman in her late teens or twenties in good health. What was sequenced was PBMCs. The CDR3 is CASSHGRTSSYNEQFF. CDR3 nucleotide sequence: TGTGCCAGCAGTCACGGTAGGACGAGCTCCTACAATGAGCAGTTCTTC. Looking up the rest from reference TRBV28 and TRBJ2-1 gives the full variable domain: DVKVTQSSRYLVKRTGEKVFLECVQDMDHENMFWYRQDPGLGLRLIYFSYDVKMKEKGDIPEGYSVSREKKERFSLILESASTNQTSMYLCASSHGRTSSYNEQFFGPGTRLTVL.